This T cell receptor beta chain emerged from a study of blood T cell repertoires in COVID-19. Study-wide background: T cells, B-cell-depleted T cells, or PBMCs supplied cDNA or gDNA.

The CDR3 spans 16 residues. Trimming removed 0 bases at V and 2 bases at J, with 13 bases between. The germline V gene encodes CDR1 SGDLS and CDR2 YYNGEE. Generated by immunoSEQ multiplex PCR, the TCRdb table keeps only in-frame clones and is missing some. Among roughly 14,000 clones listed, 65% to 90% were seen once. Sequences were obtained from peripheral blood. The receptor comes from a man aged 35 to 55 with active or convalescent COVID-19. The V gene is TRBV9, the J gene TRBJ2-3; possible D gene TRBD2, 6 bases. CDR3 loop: CASSVGGPGLTDTQYF. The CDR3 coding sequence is TGTGCCAGCAGCGTAGGGGGACCGGGACTCACAGATACGCAGTATTTT.